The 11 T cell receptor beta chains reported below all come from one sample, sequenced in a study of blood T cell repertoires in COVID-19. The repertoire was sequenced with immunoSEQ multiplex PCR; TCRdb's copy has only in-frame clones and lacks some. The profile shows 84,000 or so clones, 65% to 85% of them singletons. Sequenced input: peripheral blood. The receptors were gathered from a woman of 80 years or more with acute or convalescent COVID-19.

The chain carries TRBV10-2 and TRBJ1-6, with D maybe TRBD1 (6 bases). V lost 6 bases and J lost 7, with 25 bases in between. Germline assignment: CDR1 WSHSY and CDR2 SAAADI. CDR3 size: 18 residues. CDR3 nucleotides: TGCGCCAGCAGAGATCCCTTAAGGGACACCGATCGAAATTCACCCCTCCACTTT. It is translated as CASRDPLRDTDRNSPLHF.

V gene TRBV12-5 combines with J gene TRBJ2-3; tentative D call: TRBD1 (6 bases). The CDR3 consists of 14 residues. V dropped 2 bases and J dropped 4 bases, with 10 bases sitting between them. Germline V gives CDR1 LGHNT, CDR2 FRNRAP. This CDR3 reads CASGLSRQADTQYF. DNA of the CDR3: TGTGCTAGTGGTTTGAGTCGACAGGCAGATACGCAGTATTTT.

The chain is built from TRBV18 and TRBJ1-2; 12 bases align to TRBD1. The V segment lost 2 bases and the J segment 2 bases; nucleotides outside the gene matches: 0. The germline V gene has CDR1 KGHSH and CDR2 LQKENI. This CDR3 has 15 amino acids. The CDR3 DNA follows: TGTGCCAGCTCACCAGGGACAGGGGGCAACTATGGCTACACCTTC. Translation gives CASSPGTGGNYGYTF. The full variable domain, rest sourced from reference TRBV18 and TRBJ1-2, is NAGVMQNPRHLVRRRGQEARLRCSPMKGHSHVYWYRQLPEEGLKFMVYLQKENIIDESGMPKERFSAEFPKEGPSILRIQQVVRGDSAAYFCASSPGTGGNYGYTFGSGTRLTVV.

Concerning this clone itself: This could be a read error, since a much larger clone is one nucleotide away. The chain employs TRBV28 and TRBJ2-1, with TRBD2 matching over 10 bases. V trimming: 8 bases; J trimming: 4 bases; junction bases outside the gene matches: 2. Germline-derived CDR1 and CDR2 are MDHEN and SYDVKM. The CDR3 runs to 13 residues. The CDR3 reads CASGTSAYNEQFF. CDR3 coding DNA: TGTGCCAGCGGGACTAGCGCTTACAATGAGCAGTTCTTC.

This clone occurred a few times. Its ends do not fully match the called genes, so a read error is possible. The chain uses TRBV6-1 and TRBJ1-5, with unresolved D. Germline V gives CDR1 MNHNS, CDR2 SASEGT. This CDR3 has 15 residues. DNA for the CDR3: TGTGCCAGCAGAGAAGGGCAGATTAGCAATCAGCCCCAGCATTTT. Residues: CASREGQISNQPQHF.

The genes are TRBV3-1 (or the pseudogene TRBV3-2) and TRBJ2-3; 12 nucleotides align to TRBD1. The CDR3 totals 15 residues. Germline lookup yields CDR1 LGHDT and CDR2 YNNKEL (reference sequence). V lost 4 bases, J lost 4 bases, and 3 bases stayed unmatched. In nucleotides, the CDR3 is TGTGCCAGCAGCCCGGGACAGGGGGCATCAGATACGCAGTATTTT. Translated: CASSPGQGASDTQYF.

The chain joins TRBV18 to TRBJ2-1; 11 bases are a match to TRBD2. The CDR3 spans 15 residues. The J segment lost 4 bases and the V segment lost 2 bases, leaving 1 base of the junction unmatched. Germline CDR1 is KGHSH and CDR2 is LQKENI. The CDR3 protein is CASSPTSGGYNEQFF. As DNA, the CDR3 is TGTGCCAGCTCACCAACTAGCGGGGGTTACAATGAGCAGTTCTTC. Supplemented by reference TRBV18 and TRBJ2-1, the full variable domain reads NAGVMQNPRHLVRRRGQEARLRCSPMKGHSHVYWYRQLPEEGLKFMVYLQKENIIDESGMPKERFSAEFPKEGPSILRIQQVVRGDSAAYFCASSPTSGGYNEQFFGPGTRLTVL.

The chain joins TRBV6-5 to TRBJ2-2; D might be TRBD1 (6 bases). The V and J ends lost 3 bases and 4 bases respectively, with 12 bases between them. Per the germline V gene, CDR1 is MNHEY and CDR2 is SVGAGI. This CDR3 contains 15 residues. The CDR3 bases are TGTGCCAGCAGTTATGCCCCAGGGGCCACCGGGGAGCTGTTTTTT. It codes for CASSYAPGATGELFF.

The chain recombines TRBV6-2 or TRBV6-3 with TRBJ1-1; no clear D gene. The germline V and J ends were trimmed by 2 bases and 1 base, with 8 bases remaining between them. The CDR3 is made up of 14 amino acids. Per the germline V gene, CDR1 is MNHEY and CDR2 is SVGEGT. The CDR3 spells CASSYAGKNTEAFF. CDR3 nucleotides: TGTGCCAGCAGTTACGCGGGAAAGAACACTGAAGCTTTCTTT.

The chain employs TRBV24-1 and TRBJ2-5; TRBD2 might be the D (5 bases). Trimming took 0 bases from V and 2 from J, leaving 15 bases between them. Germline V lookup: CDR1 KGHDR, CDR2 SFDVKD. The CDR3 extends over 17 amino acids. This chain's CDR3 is CATSDLPGSALQETQYF. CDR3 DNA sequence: TGTGCCACCAGTGATTTGCCGGGGTCAGCCCTACAAGAGACCCAGTACTTC.

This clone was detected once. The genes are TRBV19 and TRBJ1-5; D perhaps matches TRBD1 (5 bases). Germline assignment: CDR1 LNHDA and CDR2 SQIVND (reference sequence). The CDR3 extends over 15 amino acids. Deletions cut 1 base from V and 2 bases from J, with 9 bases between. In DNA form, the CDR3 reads TGTGCCAGTAGTATAGGCAGGGCGGGCAATCAGCCCCAGCATTTT. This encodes CASSIGRAGNQPQHF.